This record covers a single T cell receptor beta chain. Profiling relied on immunoSEQ multiplex PCR, and the TCRdb table lists in-frame clones only, not all of them. The table records about 320,000 clones, 87% of them present only once. The sample originates from a study of blood T cell repertoires in COVID-19. V shed 8 bases and J 0 bases; nucleotides not matched to a gene: 4. From germline, CDR1 is MDHEN and CDR2 SYDVKM. This CDR3 region has 15 residues. The chain is built from TRBV28 and TRBJ1-3; the match to TRBD1 covers 10 bases. Sample: PBMCs or T cells enriched from blood (not recorded which). The receptor was derived from a woman under 30 who had recovered from COVID-19. The CDR3, as DNA: TGTGCCAGCCGGGACAGGGGATTCTCTGGAAACACCATATATTTT. Translating it yields CASRDRGFSGNTIYF.